This TCR beta chain was recorded in a study of a mutant IDH1 vaccine in newly diagnosed glioma. Across the study: The treated group averaged 40.4 years old and was around 60% male, approximately 38% female.

The CDR3 loop spans 14 amino acids. V trimming: 5 bases; J trimming: 7 bases; junction bases outside the gene matches: 3. The germline V gene has CDR1 SGHVS and CDR2 FNYEAQ. Clones were sequenced by immunoSEQ multiplex PCR, and TCRdb holds only the in-frame ones, with some missing. The sample yields tens of thousands of clones, around 82% seen once. Time point of the sample: baseline, week 1 (first vaccination visit). Treatment defined: pre-vaccination baseline after standard-of-care therapy. The input for sequencing was peripheral blood mononuclear cells (PBMCs), taken from a glioma patient treated with radiotherapy, temozolomide or both. This sequence originates from a woman under 30 with glioma. Some clones in this sample may be carry-over from other donors' samples. The V gene is TRBV7-6, the J gene TRBJ1-4, with TRBD1 matching over 11 bases. Written as DNA, the CDR3 is TGTGCCAGCAGCCTGGACAGGGGGCCTGAAAAACTGTTTTTT. Protein sequence: CASSLDRGPEKLFF.